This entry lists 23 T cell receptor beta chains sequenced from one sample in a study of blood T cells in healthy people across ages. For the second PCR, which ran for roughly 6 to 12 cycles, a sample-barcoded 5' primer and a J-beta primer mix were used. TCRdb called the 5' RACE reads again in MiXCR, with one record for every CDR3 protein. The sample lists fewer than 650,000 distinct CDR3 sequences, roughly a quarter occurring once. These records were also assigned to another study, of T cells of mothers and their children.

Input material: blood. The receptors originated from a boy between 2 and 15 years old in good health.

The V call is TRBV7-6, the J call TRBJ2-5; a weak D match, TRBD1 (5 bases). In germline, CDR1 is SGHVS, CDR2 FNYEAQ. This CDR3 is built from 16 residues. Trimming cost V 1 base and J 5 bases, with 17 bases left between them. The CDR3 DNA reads TGTGCCAGCAGCTTAGGTAAACCAGGGTTTACGGAGACCCAGTACTTC. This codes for CASSLGKPGFTETQYF.

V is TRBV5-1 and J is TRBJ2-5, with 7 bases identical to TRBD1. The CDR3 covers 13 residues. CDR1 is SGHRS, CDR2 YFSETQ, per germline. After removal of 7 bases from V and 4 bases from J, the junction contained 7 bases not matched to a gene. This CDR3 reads CASRQGFGETQYF. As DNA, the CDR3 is TGCGCCAGCCGACAGGGATTTGGAGAGACCCAGTACTTC.

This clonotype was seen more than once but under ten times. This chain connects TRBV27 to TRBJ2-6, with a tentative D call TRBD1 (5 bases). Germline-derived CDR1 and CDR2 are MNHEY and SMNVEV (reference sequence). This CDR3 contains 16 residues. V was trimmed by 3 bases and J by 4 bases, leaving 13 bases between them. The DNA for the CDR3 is TGTGCCAGCAGTTTGCTCGCAGGGCCAGGGGCCAACGTCCTGACTTTC. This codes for CASSLLAGPGANVLTF.

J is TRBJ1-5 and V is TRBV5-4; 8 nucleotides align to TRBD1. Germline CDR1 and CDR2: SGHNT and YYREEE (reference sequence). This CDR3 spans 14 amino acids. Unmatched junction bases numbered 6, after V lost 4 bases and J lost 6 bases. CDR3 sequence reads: CASSQQGGSQPQHF. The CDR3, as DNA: TGTGCCAGCAGCCAACAGGGGGGTAGTCAGCCCCAGCATTTT.

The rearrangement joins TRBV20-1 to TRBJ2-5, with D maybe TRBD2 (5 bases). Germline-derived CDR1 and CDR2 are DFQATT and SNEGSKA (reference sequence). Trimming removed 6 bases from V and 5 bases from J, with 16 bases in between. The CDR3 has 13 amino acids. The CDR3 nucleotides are TGCAGTGCCTGGACCCAAAGAGGGGAGACCCAGTACTTC. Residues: CSAWTQRGETQYF.

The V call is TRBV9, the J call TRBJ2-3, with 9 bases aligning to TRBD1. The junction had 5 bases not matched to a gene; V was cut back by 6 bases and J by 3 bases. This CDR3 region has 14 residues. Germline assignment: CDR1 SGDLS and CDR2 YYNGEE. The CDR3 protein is CASNLQGATDTQYF. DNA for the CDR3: TGTGCCAGCAATTTACAGGGGGCTACAGATACGCAGTATTTT.

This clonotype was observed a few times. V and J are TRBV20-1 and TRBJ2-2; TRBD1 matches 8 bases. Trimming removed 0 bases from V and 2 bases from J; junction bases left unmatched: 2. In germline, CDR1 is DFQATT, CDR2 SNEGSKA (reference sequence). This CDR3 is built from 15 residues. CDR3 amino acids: CSARDDRGNTGELFF. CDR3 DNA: TGCAGTGCTAGAGATGACAGGGGAAACACCGGGGAGCTGTTTTTT.

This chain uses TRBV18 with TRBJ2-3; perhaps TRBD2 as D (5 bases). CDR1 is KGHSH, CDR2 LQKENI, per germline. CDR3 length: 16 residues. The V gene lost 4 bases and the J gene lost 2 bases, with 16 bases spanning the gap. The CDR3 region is CASSRRPLAITDTQYF. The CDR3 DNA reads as TGTGCCAGCTCACGTCGACCCCTAGCAATCACAGATACGCAGTATTTT.

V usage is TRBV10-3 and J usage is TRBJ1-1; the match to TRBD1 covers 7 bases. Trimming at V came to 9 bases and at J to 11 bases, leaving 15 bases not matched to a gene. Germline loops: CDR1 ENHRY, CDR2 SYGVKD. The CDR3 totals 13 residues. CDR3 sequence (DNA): TGTGCCATATCCGTCTACGAACAGGGGTTTGCTTTCTTT. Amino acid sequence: CAISVYEQGFAFF.

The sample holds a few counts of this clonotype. The DNA of the CDR3 is TGTGCCAGCAGGTGGGGAAAGTACGAGCAGTACTTC. This gives the protein CASRWGKYEQYF. The chain joins TRBV12-3 or TRBV12-4 to TRBJ2-7, with D unresolved. V lost 6 bases and J lost 4, with 10 bases in between. The CDR3 length is 12 residues.

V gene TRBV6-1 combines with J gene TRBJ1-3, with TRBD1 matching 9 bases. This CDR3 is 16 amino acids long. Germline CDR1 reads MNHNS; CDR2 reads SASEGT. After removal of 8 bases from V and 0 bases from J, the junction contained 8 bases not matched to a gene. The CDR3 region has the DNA TGTGCCAGCCGTGGACAGGGGAACCTCTCTGGAAACACCATATATTTT. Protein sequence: CASRGQGNLSGNTIYF.

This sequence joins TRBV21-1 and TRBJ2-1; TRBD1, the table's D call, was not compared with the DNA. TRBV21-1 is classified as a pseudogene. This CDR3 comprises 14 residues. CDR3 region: CASSRDNNYNEQFF. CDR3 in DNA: TGTGCCAGCAGCAGGGACAACAACTACAATGAGCAGTTCTTC.

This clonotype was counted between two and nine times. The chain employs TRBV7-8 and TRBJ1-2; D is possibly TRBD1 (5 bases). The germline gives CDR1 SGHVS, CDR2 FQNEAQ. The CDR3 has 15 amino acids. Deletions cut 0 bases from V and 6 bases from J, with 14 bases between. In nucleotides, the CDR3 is TGTGCCAGCAGCTTAGCGTCCTTGGGACTACATGGCTACACCTTC. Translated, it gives CASSLASLGLHGYTF.

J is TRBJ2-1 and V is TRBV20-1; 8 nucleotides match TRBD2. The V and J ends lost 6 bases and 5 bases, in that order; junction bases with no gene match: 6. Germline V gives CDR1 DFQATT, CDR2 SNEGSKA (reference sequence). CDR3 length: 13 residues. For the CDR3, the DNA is TGCAGTGCAACGGGACTAGATAACAATGAGCAGTTCTTC. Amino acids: CSATGLDNNEQFF.

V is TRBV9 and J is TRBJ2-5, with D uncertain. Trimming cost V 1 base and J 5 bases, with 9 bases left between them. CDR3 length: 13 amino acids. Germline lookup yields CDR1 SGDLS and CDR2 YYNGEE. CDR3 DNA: TGTGCCAGCAGCGTATCGGTCAGTGAGACCCAGTACTTC. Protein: CASSVSVSETQYF.

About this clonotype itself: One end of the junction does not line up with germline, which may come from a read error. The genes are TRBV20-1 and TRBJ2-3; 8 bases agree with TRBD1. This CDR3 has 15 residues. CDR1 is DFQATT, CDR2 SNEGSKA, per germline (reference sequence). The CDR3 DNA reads TGCAGGGCTAGAGATAGTCAGGGGGCCACAGATACGCAGTATTTT. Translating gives CRARDSQGATDTQYF.

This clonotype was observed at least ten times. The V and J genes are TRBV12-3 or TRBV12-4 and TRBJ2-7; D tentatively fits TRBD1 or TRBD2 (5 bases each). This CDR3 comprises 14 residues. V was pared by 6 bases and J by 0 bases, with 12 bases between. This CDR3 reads CASRGRTFSYEQYF. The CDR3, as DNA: TGTGCCAGCAGGGGACGGACTTTCTCCTACGAGCAGTACTTC.

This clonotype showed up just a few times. The CDR3, as DNA: TGCGCCAGCAGCTTAGGGACTAGCGGGAGTGATGAGCAGTACTTC. Translation: CASSLGTSGSDEQYF. V usage is TRBV5-1 and J usage is TRBJ2-7; 14 bases align to TRBD2. V was pared by 2 bases and J by 7 bases, with 5 bases of the junction left unmatched. The CDR3 has 15 residues. Germline lookup yields CDR1 SGHRS and CDR2 YFSETQ.

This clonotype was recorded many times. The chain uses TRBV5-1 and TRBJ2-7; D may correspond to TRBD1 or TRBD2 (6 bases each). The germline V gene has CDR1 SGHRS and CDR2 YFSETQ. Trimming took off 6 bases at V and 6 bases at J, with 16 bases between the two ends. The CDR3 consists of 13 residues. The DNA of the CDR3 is TGCGCCAGCAAGCTCCCCAGGGGAGGCGAGCAGTACTTC. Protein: CASKLPRGGEQYF.

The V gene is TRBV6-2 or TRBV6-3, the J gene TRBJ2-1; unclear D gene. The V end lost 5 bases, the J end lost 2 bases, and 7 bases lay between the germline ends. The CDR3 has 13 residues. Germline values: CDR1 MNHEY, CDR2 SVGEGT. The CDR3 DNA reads TGTGCCAGCAGTAGGGCGGCCTACAATGAGCAGTTCTTC. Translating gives CASSRAAYNEQFF.

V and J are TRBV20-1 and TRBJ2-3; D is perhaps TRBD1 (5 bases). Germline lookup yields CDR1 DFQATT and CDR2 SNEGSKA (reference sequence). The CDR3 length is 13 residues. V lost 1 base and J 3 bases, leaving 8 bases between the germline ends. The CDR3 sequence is CSARAPGTDTQYF. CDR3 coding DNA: TGCAGTGCTAGAGCCCCAGGGACAGATACGCAGTATTTT.

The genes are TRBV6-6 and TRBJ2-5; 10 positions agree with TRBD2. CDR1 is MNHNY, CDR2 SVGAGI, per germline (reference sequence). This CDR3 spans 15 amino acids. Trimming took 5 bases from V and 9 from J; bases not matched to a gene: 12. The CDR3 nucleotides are TGTGCCAGCAGTCTCTGGCTAGCGGGAGAGGAGGCCCAGTACTTC. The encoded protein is CASSLWLAGEEAQYF.

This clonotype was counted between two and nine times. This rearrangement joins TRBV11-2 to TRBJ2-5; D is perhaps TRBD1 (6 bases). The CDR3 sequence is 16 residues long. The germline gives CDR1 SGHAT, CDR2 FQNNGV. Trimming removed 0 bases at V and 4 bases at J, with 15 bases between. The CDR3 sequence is CASSLDGARGPETQYF. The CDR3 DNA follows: TGTGCCAGCAGCTTAGATGGGGCCAGGGGCCCAGAGACCCAGTACTTC.